This T cell receptor (beta chain) was identified during a study of technical replicates of blood from a handful of donors. TCRdb keeps only in-frame clones here, not all; method: immunoSEQ multiplex PCR. The data contain about 82,000 clones, around 94% of them singletons. The germline gives CDR1 LGHNA, CDR2 YSLEER. The CDR3 totals 15 residues. V lost 0 bases, J lost 15 bases, and 21 bases lay in between. V gene TRBV4-3 combines with J gene TRBJ1-3; D possibly corresponds to TRBD1 (6 bases). The sample taken for sequencing was T cells isolated from PBMCs. This TCR derives from a human donor in good health. This chain's CDR3 is CASSQDLSGGGLAYF. CDR3 nucleotide sequence: TGCGCCAGCAGCCAAGATTTAAGTGGCGGGGGGCTTGCATATTTT.